Listed below are T cell receptor beta chains from one sample, sequenced in a study of CD8 T cells in Susac syndrome. TCRdb passed the immunoSEQ multiplex PCR reads through MiXCR, listing each CDR3 protein once. The table includes about 120,000 distinct CDR3 sequences, roughly 94% detected once. Sequenced sample: CD4+ T cells from PBMCs. These TCRs come from a human donor with multiple sclerosis. The CDR3 runs from the conserved cysteine through the conserved F or W. The order of the fields is J gene, V gene, clone size, D gene, CDR3 DNA, CDR3 protein. The D gene is left open where the match is weak. The size of a clone is reported for some rows only, either as once, few or many, or as a class for expanded clones.

TRBJ1-6 TRBV4-3 NA NA TGCGCCAGCAGCCAAGATCAGGAGCGCCTAATTCACCCCCTCCACTTT CASSQDQERLIHPLHF
TRBJ2-1 TRBV6-5 NA NA TGTGCCAGCAGTCGCAGTGGCAACAATGAGCAGTTCTTC CASSRSGNNEQFF
TRBJ1-4 TRBV19 once NA TGTGCCAGTAGTCGCCGGCTCTCGGCAGGTGCAACTAATGAAAAACTGTTTTTT CASSRRLSAGATNEKLFF
TRBJ2-1 TRBV5-1 NA NA TGCGCCAGCACCTTAAACCCTCAGAGTTACAATGAGCAGTTCTTC CASTLNPQSYNEQFF
TRBJ2-3 TRBV6-2/TRBV6-3 NA TRBD2 TGTGCCAGCAGGGTAGCGGGAACGGTAGATACGCAGTATTTT CASRVAGTVDTQYF
TRBJ1-5 TRBV19 NA TRBD1 TGTGCCAGTAGTGGGACAGTCAATCAGCCCCAGCATTTT CASSGTVNQPQHF
TRBJ1-1 TRBV7-6 NA NA TGTGCCAGCAGCTTAGAACCCCACCATCCCGGCACTGAAGCTTTCTTT CASSLEPHHPGTEAFF
TRBJ2-7 TRBV30 NA TRBD2 TGTGCCTCAGAATCCGGGGGGATGGGGGAGCAGTACTTC CASESGGMGEQYF
TRBJ2-3 TRBV20-1 NA TRBD2 TGCAGTGCCGCTAGCGGGAGGGGCGCAGATACGCAGTATTTT CSAASGRGADTQYF
TRBJ1-2 TRBV7-2 NA TRBD1 TGTGCCAGCAGCCCTCGACAGGGCTTGGATGGCTACACCTTC CASSPRQGLDGYTF
TRBJ1-4 TRBV12-3/TRBV12-4 NA NA TGTGCCAGCAGTTTGCGGGGGCCAGGGGAAAAACTGTTTTTT CASSLRGPGEKLFF
TRBJ2-5 TRBV7-2 NA NA TGTGCCAGCAGTTTCCCCCTTAGGCAGGGAGAGGAGACCCAGTACTTC CASSFPLRQGEETQYF
TRBJ2-7 TRBV18 once NA TGTGCCAGCTCACCTCGGCCATCCTACGAGCAGTACTTC CASSPRPSYEQYF
TRBJ2-2 TRBV7-9 NA NA TGTGCCAGCAGCAAAGAAGGGGGGTACACCGGGGAGCTGTTTTTT CASSKEGGYTGELFF
TRBJ1-2 TRBV7-9 NA NA TGTGCCAGCAGCTTAGAAGTGGCAGAAGGCTACACCTTC CASSLEVAEGYTF
TRBJ1-2 TRBV5-1 NA NA TGCGCCAGCAAGGAAGACAGCCGGGCGGGGGGCTACACCTTC CASKEDSRAGGYTF
TRBJ2-6 TRBV12-3/TRBV12-4 NA NA TGTGCCAGCAGACCCCTGGCTTGGGCCAACGTCCTGACTTTC CASRPLAWANVLTF
TRBJ1-3 TRBV11-2 once NA TGTGCCAGCAGCCTGCAGGCGTCCGGAAACACCATATATTTT CASSLQASGNTIYF
TRBJ2-3 TRBV4-3 NA NA TGCGCCAGCAGAGCCCACGCAGGGGGGAAAGTAGATACGCAGTATTTT CASRAHAGGKVDTQYF
TRBJ1-6 TRBV30 NA NA TGTGCCTGGATGCGGGGAAGAGATTCACCCCTCCACTTT CAWMRGRDSPLHF
TRBJ2-7 TRBV15 once TRBD1 TGTGCCACCAGCAGAGACGGGACAGGATCCTACGAGCAGTACTTC CATSRDGTGSYEQYF
TRBJ1-5 TRBV5-8 NA TRBD1 TGTGCCAGCAGCTTGGGACAGGGCTACAGCAATCAGCCCCAGCATTTT CASSLGQGYSNQPQHF
TRBJ1-1 TRBV29-1 NA NA TGCAGCGTTTACCACAGTGACGCGAACACTGAAGCTTTCTTT CSVYHSDANTEAFF
TRBJ2-7 TRBV2 NA NA TGTGCCAGCAGTGAAGAAGTAGGGTACGAGCAGTACTTC CASSEEVGYEQYF